This T cell receptor beta chain originates from a study of T cells after posttransplantation cyclophosphamide. General study findings and limits: Recipient CMV seropositivity and CMV reactivation strongly tracked TRB clonality.

Sampled 1 year posttransplant, controls received myeloablative marrow transplants, methotrexate and a calcineurin inhibitor. Details on this clone: Its specificity is unknown.

Repertoires were generated with immunoSEQ multiplex PCR, while TCRdb's copy carries only in-frame clones and drops some. The sample holds over 20,000 clones, just over 85% seen once. CDR1 is MDHEN and CDR2 is SYDVKM in the germline V gene. The CDR3 spans 12 residues. The germline V and J ends were trimmed by 2 bases and 8 bases, with 9 bases remaining between them. Sequences were derived from PBMCs, sampled around 350 days after allogeneic stem cell transplant with calcineurin inhibitor and methotrexate. This receptor was obtained from a female patient aged 30-39 years who received an allogeneic stem cell transplant from an unrelated donor, was CMV-positive, and had acute and chronic GVHD. The T cells may come from the graft donor. V is TRBV28 and J is TRBJ1-2, with D unresolved. CDR3 loop: CASSLQSGGYTF. CDR3 in DNA: TGTGCCAGCAGTTTACAGTCGGGAGGCTACACCTTC.